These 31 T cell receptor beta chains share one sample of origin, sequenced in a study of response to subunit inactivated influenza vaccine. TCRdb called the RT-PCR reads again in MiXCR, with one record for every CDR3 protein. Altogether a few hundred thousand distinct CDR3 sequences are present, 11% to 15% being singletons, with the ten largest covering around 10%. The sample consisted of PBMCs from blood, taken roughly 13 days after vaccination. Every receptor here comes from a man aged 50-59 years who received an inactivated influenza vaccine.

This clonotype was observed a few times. The CDR3 spells CASSLDMLRSSGNTIYF. CDR3 nucleotide sequence: TGCGCCAGCAGCTTGGATATGCTGCGGAGCTCTGGAAACACCATATATTTT. V and J are TRBV5-1 and TRBJ1-3; D remains ambiguous. Germline V gene data show CDR1 as SGHRS and CDR2 as YFSETQ. The CDR3 contains 17 residues. V lost 0 bases to trimming and J lost 0 bases, with 13 bases between them.

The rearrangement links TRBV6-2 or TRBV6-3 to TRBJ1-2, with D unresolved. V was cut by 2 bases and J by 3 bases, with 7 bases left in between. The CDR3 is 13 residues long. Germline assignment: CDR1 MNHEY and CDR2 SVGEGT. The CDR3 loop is CASSYVGDYGYTF. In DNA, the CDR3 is TGTGCCAGCAGTTACGTGGGAGACTATGGCTACACCTTC.

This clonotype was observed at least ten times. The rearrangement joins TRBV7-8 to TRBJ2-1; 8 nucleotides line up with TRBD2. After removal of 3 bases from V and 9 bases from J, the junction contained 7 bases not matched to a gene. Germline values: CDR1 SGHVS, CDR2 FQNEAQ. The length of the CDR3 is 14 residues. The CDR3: CASSFKREYVEQFF. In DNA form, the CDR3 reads TGTGCCAGCAGCTTCAAGCGGGAGTATGTTGAGCAGTTCTTC.

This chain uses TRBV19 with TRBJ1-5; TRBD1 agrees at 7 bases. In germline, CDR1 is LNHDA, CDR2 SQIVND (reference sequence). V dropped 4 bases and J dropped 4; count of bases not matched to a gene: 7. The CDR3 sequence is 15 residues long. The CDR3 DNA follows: TGTGCCAGTAGTAGGGACAGTGGTAGGAATCAGCCCCAGCATTTT. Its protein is CASSRDSGRNQPQHF.

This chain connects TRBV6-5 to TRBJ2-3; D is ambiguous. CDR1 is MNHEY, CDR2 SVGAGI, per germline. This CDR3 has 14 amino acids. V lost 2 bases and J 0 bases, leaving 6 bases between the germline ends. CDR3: CASSYAASTDTQYF. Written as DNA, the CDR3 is TGTGCCAGCAGTTACGCAGCTAGCACAGATACGCAGTATTTT.

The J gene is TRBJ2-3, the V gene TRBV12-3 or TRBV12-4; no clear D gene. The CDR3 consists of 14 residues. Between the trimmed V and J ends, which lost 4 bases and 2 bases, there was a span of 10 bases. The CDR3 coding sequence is TGTGCCAGCAGTTGGGCAGATACCACAGATACGCAGTATTTT. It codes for CASSWADTTDTQYF.

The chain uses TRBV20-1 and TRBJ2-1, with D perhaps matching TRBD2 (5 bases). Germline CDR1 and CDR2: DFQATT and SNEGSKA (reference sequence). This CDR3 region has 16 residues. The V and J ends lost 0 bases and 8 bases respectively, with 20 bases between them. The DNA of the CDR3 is TGCAGTGCTAGAGATGTGGACGGGGTGGATTATTATGAGCAGTTCTTC. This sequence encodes CSARDVDGVDYYEQFF.

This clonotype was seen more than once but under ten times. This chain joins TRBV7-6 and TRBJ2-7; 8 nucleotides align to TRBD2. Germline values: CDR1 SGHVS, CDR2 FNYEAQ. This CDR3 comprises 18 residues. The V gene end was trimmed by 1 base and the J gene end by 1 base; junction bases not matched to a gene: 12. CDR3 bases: TGTGCCAGCAGCTTAGGGCGGGGGGACGTATCGCCTTCCTACGAGCAGTACTTC. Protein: CASSLGRGDVSPSYEQYF.

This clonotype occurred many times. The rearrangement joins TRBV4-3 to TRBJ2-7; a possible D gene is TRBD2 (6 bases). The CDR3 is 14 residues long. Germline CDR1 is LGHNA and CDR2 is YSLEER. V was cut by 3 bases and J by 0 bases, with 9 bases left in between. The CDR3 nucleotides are TGCGCCAGCAGCCACGGGGACTCCTCCTACGAGCAGTACTTC. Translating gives CASSHGDSSYEQYF.

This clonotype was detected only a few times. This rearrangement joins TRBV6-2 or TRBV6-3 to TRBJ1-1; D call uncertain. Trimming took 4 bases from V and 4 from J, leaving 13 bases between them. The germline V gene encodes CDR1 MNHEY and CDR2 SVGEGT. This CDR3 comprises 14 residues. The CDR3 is CASSSNTWGTEAFF. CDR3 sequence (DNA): TGTGCCAGCAGTTCGAACACGTGGGGCACTGAAGCTTTCTTT.

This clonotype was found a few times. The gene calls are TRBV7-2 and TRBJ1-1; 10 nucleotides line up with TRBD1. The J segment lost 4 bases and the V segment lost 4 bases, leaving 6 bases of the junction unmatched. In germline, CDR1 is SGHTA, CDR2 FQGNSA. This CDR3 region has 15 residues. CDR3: CASSSDRGFGTEAFF. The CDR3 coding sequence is TGTGCCAGCAGCTCGGACAGGGGGTTTGGCACTGAAGCTTTCTTT.

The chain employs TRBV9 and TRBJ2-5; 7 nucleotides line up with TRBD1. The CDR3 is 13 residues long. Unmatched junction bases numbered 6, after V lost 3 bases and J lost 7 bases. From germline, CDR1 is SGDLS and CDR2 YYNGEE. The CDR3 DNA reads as TGTGCCAGCAGCGAACAGGGGAAGTCGACCCAGTACTTC. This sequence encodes CASSEQGKSTQYF.

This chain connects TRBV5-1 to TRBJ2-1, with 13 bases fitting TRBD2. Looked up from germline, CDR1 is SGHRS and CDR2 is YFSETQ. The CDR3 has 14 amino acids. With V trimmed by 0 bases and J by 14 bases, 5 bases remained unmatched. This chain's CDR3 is CASSLDGTSGIKFF. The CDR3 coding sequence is TGCGCCAGCAGCTTGGATGGGACTAGCGGGATTAAGTTCTTC.

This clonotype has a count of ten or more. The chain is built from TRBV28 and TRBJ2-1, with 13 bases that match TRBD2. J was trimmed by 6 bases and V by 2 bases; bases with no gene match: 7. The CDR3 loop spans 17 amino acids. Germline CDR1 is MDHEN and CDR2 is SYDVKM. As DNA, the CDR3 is TGTGCCAGCAGTTTACGCTCTACTAGCGGGAGGGGCAATGAGCAGTTCTTC. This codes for CASSLRSTSGRGNEQFF. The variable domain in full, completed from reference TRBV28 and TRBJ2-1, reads DVKVTQSSRYLVKRTGEKVFLECVQDMDHENMFWYRQDPGLGLRLIYFSYDVKMKEKGDIPEGYSVSREKKERFSLILESASTNQTSMYLCASSLRSTSGRGNEQFFGPGTRLTVL.

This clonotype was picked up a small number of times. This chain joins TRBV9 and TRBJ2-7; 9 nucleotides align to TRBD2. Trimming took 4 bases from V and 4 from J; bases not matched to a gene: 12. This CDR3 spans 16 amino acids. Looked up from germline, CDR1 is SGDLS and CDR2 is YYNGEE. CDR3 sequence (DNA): TGTGCCAGCAGCCCAGATTGGCGGGAGGGCCAATACGAGCAGTACTTC. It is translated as CASSPDWREGQYEQYF.

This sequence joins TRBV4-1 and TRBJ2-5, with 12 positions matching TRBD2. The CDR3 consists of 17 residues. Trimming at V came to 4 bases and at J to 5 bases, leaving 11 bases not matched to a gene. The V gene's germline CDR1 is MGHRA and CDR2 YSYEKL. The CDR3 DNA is TGCGCCAGCAGCCTTCCGTCTAGCGGGGGGGCGGGTGAGACCCAGTACTTC. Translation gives CASSLPSSGGAGETQYF.

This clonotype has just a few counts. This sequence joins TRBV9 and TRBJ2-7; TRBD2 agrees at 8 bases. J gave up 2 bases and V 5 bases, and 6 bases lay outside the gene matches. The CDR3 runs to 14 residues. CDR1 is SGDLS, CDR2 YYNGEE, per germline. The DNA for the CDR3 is TGTGCCAGCAGTGAGAGCGGGAGCCCCTACGAGCAGTACTTC. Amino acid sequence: CASSESGSPYEQYF. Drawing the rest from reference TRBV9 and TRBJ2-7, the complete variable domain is DSGVTQTPKHLITATGQRVTLRCSPRSGDLSVYWYQQSLDQGLQFLIQYYNGEERAKGNILERFSAQQFPDLHSELNLSSLELGDSALYFCASSESGSPYEQYFGPGTRLTVT.

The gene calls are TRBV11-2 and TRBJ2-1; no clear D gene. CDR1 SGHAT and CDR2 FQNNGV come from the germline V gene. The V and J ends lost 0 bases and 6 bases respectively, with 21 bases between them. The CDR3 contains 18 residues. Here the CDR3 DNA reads TGTGCCAGCAGCTTAGACCCCCCTGGCAGCTATTTCGGCAATGAGCAGTTCTTC. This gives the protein CASSLDPPGSYFGNEQFF.

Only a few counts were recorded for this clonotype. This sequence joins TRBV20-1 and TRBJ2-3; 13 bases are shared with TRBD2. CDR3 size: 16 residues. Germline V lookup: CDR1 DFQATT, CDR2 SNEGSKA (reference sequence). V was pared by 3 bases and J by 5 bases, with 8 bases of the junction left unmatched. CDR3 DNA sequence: TGCAGTGCTAGCCAACTAGCGGGAGGGTTACAAGATACGCAGTATTTT. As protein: CSASQLAGGLQDTQYF.

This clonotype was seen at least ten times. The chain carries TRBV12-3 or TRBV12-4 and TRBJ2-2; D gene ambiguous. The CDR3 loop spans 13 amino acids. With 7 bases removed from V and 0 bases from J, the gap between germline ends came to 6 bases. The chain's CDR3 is CASKTANTGELFF. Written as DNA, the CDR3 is TGTGCCAGCAAAACCGCGAACACCGGGGAGCTGTTTTTT.

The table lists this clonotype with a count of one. In DNA form, the CDR3 reads TGTGCCAGCAGTTTAGGGTCTGGGGCCGGCTACAATGAGCAGTTCTTC. It specifies CASSLGSGAGYNEQFF. The gene calls are TRBV28 and TRBJ2-1, with TRBD1 as a possible D gene (5 bases). The germline gives CDR1 MDHEN, CDR2 SYDVKM. CDR3 length equals 16 residues. V lost 2 bases and J 3 bases, leaving 14 bases between the germline ends.

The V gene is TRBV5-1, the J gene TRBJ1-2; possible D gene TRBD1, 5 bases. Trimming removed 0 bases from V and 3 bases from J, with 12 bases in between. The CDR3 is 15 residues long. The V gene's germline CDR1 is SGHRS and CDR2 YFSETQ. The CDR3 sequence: CASSLGQPPHYGYTF. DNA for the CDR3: TGCGCCAGCAGCTTGGGACAGCCACCCCACTATGGCTACACCTTC.

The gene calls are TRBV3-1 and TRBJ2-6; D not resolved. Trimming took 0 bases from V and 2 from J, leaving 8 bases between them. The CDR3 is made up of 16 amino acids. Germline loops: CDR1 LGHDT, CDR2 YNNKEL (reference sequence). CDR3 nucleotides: TGTGCCAGCAGCCAAGATATTGGGACTGGGGCCAACGTCCTGACTTTC. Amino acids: CASSQDIGTGANVLTF.

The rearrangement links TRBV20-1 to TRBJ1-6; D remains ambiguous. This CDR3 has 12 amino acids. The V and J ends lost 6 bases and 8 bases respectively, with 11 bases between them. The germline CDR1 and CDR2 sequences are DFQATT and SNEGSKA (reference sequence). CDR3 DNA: TGCAGTGCCAAACTAGCTCATTCACCCCTCCACTTT. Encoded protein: CSAKLAHSPLHF.

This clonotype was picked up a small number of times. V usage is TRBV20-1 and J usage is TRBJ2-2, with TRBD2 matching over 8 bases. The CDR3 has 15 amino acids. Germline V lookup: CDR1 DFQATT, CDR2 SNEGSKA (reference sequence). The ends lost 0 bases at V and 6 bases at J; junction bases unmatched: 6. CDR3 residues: CSAREAREGPGELFF. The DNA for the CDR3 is TGCAGTGCTAGAGAGGCACGGGAGGGACCCGGGGAGCTGTTTTTT.

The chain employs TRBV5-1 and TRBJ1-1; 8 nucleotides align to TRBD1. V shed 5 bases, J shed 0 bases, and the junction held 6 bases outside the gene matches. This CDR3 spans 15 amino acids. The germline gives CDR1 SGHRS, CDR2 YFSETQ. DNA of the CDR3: TGCGCCAGCAGACTTCGGACAGGGCTGAACACTGAAGCTTTCTTT. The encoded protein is CASRLRTGLNTEAFF.

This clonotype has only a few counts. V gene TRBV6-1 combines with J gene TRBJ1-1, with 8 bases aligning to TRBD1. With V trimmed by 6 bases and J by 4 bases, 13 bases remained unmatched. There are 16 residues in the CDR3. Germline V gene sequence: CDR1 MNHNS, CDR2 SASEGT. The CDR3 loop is CASSRRTGHPLTEAFF. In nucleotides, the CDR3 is TGTGCCAGCAGCCGTAGGACAGGGCACCCGCTCACTGAAGCTTTCTTT.

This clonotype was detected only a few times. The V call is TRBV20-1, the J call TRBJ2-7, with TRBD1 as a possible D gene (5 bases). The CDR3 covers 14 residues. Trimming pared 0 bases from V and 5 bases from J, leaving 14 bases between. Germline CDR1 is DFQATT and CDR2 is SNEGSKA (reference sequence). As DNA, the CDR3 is TGCAGTGCTAGAGATACTCAGGGTAACCACGAGCAGTACTTC. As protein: CSARDTQGNHEQYF.

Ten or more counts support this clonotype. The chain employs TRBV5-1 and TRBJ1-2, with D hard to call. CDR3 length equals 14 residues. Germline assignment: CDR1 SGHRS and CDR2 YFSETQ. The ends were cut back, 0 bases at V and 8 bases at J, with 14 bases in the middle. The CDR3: CASSLERATGGYTF. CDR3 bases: TGCGCCAGCAGCTTGGAGCGGGCAACGGGAGGCTACACCTTC.

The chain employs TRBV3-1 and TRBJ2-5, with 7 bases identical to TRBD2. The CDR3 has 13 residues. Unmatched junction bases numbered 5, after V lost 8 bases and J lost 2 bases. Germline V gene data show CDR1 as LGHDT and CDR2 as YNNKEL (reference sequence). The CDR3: CASGGGVQETQYF. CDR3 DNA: TGTGCCAGCGGGGGAGGGGTACAAGAGACCCAGTACTTC.

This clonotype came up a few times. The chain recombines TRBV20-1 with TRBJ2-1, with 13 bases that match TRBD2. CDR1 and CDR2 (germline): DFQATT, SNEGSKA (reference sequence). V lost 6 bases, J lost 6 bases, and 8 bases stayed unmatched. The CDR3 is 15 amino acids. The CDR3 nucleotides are TGCAGTGCCACGGGACTAGCGGGATTGGGCAATGAGCAGTTCTTC. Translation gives CSATGLAGLGNEQFF.